The 23 T cell receptor beta chains reported below all come from one sample, sequenced in a study of long-term antiretroviral therapy in people with HIV. Run at survey level, the immunoSEQ assay was version v3.0. Here immunoSEQ multiplex PCR was the method, and the copy in TCRdb shows in-frame clones only, minus some. The repertoire holds more than 15,000 clones, with about three quarters as singletons. The material was unsorted PBMCs, obtained at the start of antiretroviral therapy, before treatment. These receptors were obtained from a woman aged 40 to 50 with HIV.

This chain uses TRBV2 with TRBJ1-3, with unresolved D. CDR3 length: 14 amino acids. Trimming left V 4 bases short and J 2 bases short, with 9 bases between. Germline V gene data show CDR1 as SNHLY and CDR2 as FYNNEI. The CDR3 sequence: CASSASVAGNTIYF. CDR3 sequence (DNA): TGTGCCAGCAGTGCTTCGGTGGCTGGAAACACCATATATTTT.

The chain uses TRBV5-6 and TRBJ1-4, with a weak D call TRBD1 (6 bases). V dropped 3 bases and J dropped 8 bases, with 20 bases sitting between them. Germline V gene data show CDR1 as SGHDT and CDR2 as YYEEEE. The CDR3 is made up of 16 amino acids. DNA for the CDR3: TGTGCCAGCAGCTCGTCAACAGGGTCCCGGAACGAAAAACTGTTTTTT. Translating it yields CASSSSTGSRNEKLFF.

The V gene is TRBV21-1, the J gene TRBJ1-3; the D call in the table, TRBD1, was not verified against the DNA. TRBV21-1 is termed a pseudogene. The CDR3 consists of 21 residues. The DNA for the CDR3 is TGTGCCAGCAGCAAAGAAGGGGACAGGGGGTTAATGTTCCCCTCTGGAAACACCATATATTTT. This translates into CASSKEGDRGLMFPSGNTIYF.

The chain has TRBV7-9 and TRBJ2-1; unclear D gene. The CDR3 totals 17 residues. V was cut by 1 base and J by 5 bases, with 18 bases left in between. CDR1 and CDR2 from the germline V gene are SEHNR and FQNEAQ (reference sequence). CDR3: CASSLVVASRPHNEQFF. The CDR3 region has the DNA TGTGCCAGCAGCTTAGTGGTAGCCTCTCGACCCCACAATGAGCAGTTCTTC.

The chain joins TRBV28 to TRBJ1-3; D is uncertain. Germline lookup yields CDR1 MDHEN and CDR2 SYDVKM. The CDR3 runs 14 residues. The V gene lost 5 bases and the J gene lost 7 bases, with 15 bases spanning the gap. The CDR3 nucleotides read TGTGCCAGCAGTCCACTAACGGGGAGGAACACCATATATTTT. Protein sequence: CASSPLTGRNTIYF.

CDR3: CASSAQGGFTDTQYF. The DNA for the CDR3 is TGTGCCAGTAGTGCACAGGGGGGATTCACAGATACGCAGTATTTT. The chain uses TRBV19 and TRBJ2-3; 8 nucleotides line up with TRBD1. V lost 5 bases, J lost 2 bases, and 6 bases stayed unmatched. CDR1 and CDR2 from the germline V gene are LNHDA and SQIVND (reference sequence). The CDR3 has 15 amino acids.

This clone was recorded once. This chain joins TRBV7-2 and TRBJ2-1; TRBD1 might be the D (6 bases). With 0 bases removed from V and 8 bases from J, the gap between germline ends came to 17 bases. CDR3 size: 16 residues. CDR1 SGHTA and CDR2 FQGNSA come from the germline V gene. The chain's CDR3 is CASSLAARGRGDEQFF. Written as DNA, the CDR3 is TGTGCCAGCAGCTTAGCGGCTAGGGGCAGGGGCGATGAGCAGTTCTTC.

The CDR3: CASNRGAAQIASPLHF. DNA of the CDR3: TGTGCCAGTAATCGGGGCGCGGCGCAAATAGCTTCACCCCTCCACTTT. This chain connects TRBV19 to TRBJ1-6; D perhaps matches TRBD1 (5 bases). Per germline, CDR1 LNHDA and CDR2 SQIVND (reference sequence). The CDR3 runs 16 residues. V dropped 7 bases and J dropped 9 bases, with 22 bases sitting between them.

The J gene is TRBJ2-3, the V gene TRBV7-9; 9 positions agree with TRBD1. This CDR3 spans 16 amino acids. V shed 1 base, J shed 6 bases, and the junction held 8 bases outside the gene matches. The germline V gene encodes CDR1 SEHNR and CDR2 FQNEAQ (reference sequence). The CDR3 sequence: CASSLDRDRDGDTQYF. CDR3 coding DNA: TGTGCCAGCAGCTTAGACCGGGACAGGGACGGGGATACGCAGTATTTT.

The J gene is TRBJ1-2, the V gene TRBV7-9, with 7 bases aligning to TRBD1. The CDR3 consists of 15 residues. Germline CDR1 and CDR2: SEHNR and FQNEAQ (reference sequence). Losses at the gene ends were 0 bases for V and 4 bases for J; bases not matched to a gene: 5. CDR3 DNA sequence: TGTGCCAGCAGCTTAGCCGGGACAGAGATCTATGGCTACACCTTC. This encodes CASSLAGTEIYGYTF.

The chain couples TRBV11-2 to TRBJ2-5, with D unclear. In germline, CDR1 is SGHAT, CDR2 FQNNGV. The CDR3 length is 12 residues. The V and J ends lost 2 bases and 5 bases respectively, with 6 bases between them. CDR3 nucleotide sequence: TGTGCCAGCAGCTTAACGCGTGAGACCCAGTACTTC. Translation gives CASSLTRETQYF.

The chain combines TRBV5-1 with TRBJ2-1, with D perhaps matching TRBD2 (7 bases). The CDR3 covers 11 residues. Trimming stripped 3 bases from V and 13 bases from J, with 11 bases between. Germline CDR1 and CDR2: SGHRS and YFSETQ. The CDR3 reads CASSYAGAQFF. The CDR3 region has the DNA TGCGCCAGCAGCTACGCGGGGGCCCAGTTCTTC.

The genes are TRBV6-6 and TRBJ2-2; D ambiguous. V was shortened by 6 bases and J by 7 bases, with 18 bases between the two germline ends. CDR1 and CDR2 from the germline V gene are MNHNY and SVGAGI (reference sequence). The CDR3 length is 15 residues. CDR3 nucleotides: TGTGCCAGCAGCCGCCTCCTAGTAAAGGGCGGGGAGCTGTTTTTT. Translation: CASSRLLVKGGELFF.

The gene calls are TRBV4-2 and TRBJ2-3; possibly TRBD1 for D (6 bases). V was clipped by 2 bases and J by 3 bases, with 12 bases between them. There are 15 residues in the CDR3. The germline V gene has CDR1 LGHNA and CDR2 YNFKEQ. CDR3 nucleotides: TGTGCCAGCAGCCAATCCGGGACACCAACAGATACGCAGTATTTT. Amino acids: CASSQSGTPTDTQYF.

The V and J genes are TRBV28 and TRBJ2-7, with 11 bases identical to TRBD1. The CDR3 contains 17 residues. Germline-derived CDR1 and CDR2 are MDHEN and SYDVKM. J lost 3 bases, V lost 2 bases, and 9 bases had no gene match. CDR3 nucleotides: TGTGCCAGCAGTTTACGCCCCGGGACAGGGGGTTACTACGAGCAGTACTTC. It is translated as CASSLRPGTGGYYEQYF.

The V and J genes are TRBV5-1 and TRBJ1-4, with unresolved D. V was trimmed by 1 base and J by 3 bases, leaving 7 bases between them. Germline CDR1 SGHRS, CDR2 YFSETQ. The CDR3 contains 14 residues. Written as DNA, the CDR3 is TGCGCCAGCAGCTTGACAGACTCTAATGAAAAACTGTTTTTT. This sequence encodes CASSLTDSNEKLFF. Supplemented by reference TRBV5-1 and TRBJ1-4, the full variable domain reads KAGVTQTPRYLIKTRGQQVTLSCSPISGHRSVSWYQQTPGQGLQFLFEYFSETQRNKGNFPGRFSGRQFSNSRSEMNVSTLELGDSALYLCASSLTDSNEKLFFGSGTQLSVL.

This chain connects TRBV19 to TRBJ2-1, with 8 bases identical to TRBD1. CDR1 and CDR2 from the germline V gene are LNHDA and SQIVND (reference sequence). This CDR3 has 15 residues. The ends lost 4 bases at V and 10 bases at J; junction bases unmatched: 12. The CDR3 bases are TGTGCCAGTAGTAGACAGGGGACCCTACAGGAGGAGCAGTTCTTC. Protein product: CASSRQGTLQEEQFF.

This clone occurred a few times. This chain connects TRBV19 to TRBJ2-7, with TRBD1 matching over 11 bases. Germline V gene data show CDR1 as LNHDA and CDR2 as SQIVND (reference sequence). The CDR3 loop spans 15 amino acids. V was clipped by 7 bases and J by 7 bases; unmatched bases: 12. CDR3 residues: CASKSGQGASGEQYF. DNA of the CDR3: TGTGCCAGTAAGTCAGGACAGGGGGCATCGGGGGAGCAGTACTTC.

This chain connects TRBV7-8 to TRBJ2-7, with 8 bases lining up with TRBD1. V was clipped by 5 bases and J by 0 bases; unmatched bases: 6. The CDR3 totals 15 residues. Germline V gives CDR1 SGHVS, CDR2 FQNEAQ. This chain's CDR3 is CASSPDRGFSYEQYF. The DNA of the CDR3 is TGTGCCAGCAGCCCTGACAGGGGTTTCTCCTACGAGCAGTACTTC. Filled out from reference TRBV7-8 and TRBJ2-7, the complete variable domain reads GAGVSQSPRYKVAKRGQDVALRCDPISGHVSLFWYQQALGQGPEFLTYFQNEAQLDKSGLPSDRFFAERPEGSVSTLKIQRTQQEDSAVYLCASSPDRGFSYEQYFGPGTRLTVT.

The rearrangement uses TRBV10-3 and TRBJ1-2, with D maybe TRBD1 (6 bases). Trimming removed 10 bases at V and 3 bases at J, with 21 bases between. The CDR3 is made up of 15 amino acids. CDR1 is ENHRY and CDR2 is SYGVKD in the germline V gene. CDR3 nucleotides: TGTGCCACCCACCAGCGGACAGAAAGAGACTATGGCTACACCTTC. It encodes CATHQRTERDYGYTF.

The chain combines TRBV9 with TRBJ1-1; D is possibly TRBD1 (5 bases). The CDR3 has 15 residues. With 4 bases removed from V and 4 bases from J, the gap between germline ends came to 17 bases. Germline CDR1 is SGDLS and CDR2 is YYNGEE. CDR3 in DNA: TGTGCCAGCAGCCGATATCAACAGGCGTCCACTGAAGCTTTCTTT. This sequence encodes CASSRYQQASTEAFF. The whole variable domain, filled in from reference TRBV9 and TRBJ1-1, reads DSGVTQTPKHLITATGQRVTLRCSPRSGDLSVYWYQQSLDQGLQFLIQYYNGEERAKGNILERFSAQQFPDLHSELNLSSLELGDSALYFCASSRYQQASTEAFFGQGTRLTVV.

The chain links TRBV30 to TRBJ2-1; maybe TRBD1 (6 bases). V lost 2 bases and J lost 8, with 10 bases in between. Germline assignment: CDR1 GTSNPN and CDR2 SVGIG (reference sequence). This CDR3 spans 12 amino acids. CDR3 DNA sequence: TGTGCCTGGAGTCCGGACAGCTATGAGCAGTTCTTC. It specifies CAWSPDSYEQFF.

The genes are TRBV5-4 and TRBJ2-3; D is unresolved. V lost 4 bases and J lost 0, with 9 bases in between. CDR3 length: 14 residues. CDR1 is SGHNT, CDR2 YYREEE, per germline (reference sequence). CDR3 amino acids: CASSPQTSTDTQYF. CDR3 DNA: TGTGCCAGCAGCCCTCAGACTAGCACAGATACGCAGTATTTT.